The 19 T cell receptor beta chains presented below share a single source sample, sequenced in a study of blood T cell repertoires in COVID-19. The repertoire was sequenced with immunoSEQ multiplex PCR; TCRdb's copy has only in-frame clones and lacks some. The profile shows almost 250,000 clones, about 89% of them singletons. Material for sequencing was peripheral blood. These receptors came from a woman aged 60-70 years who had recovered from COVID-19.

This clone was found a few times. The rearrangement links TRBV5-1 to TRBJ1-2; D perhaps matches TRBD1 (5 bases). This CDR3 spans 15 amino acids. V was trimmed by 1 base and J by 7 bases, leaving 17 bases between them. Per germline, CDR1 SGHRS and CDR2 YFSETQ. The CDR3: CASSLRPGTETGYTF. CDR3 sequence (DNA): TGCGCCAGCAGCTTGAGACCTGGGACTGAGACTGGCTACACCTTC.

The chain is built from TRBV9 and TRBJ2-3; a weak D match, TRBD1 (5 bases). Germline loops: CDR1 SGDLS, CDR2 YYNGEE. The CDR3 length is 15 residues. V shed 0 bases and J shed 1 base, with 9 bases lying between them. Here the CDR3 reads CASSVVGLRTDTQYF. The CDR3, as DNA: TGTGCCAGCAGCGTAGTGGGGCTCCGCACAGATACGCAGTATTTT.

The chain recombines TRBV7-2 with TRBJ2-1; 9 positions match TRBD1. Germline values: CDR1 SGHTA, CDR2 FQGNSA. The CDR3 covers 17 residues. Trimming removed 5 bases from V and 9 bases from J; junction bases left unmatched: 17. The CDR3 nucleotides are TGTGCCAGCAGCAGATGGGACAGGGAACGAGGGATAACTGAGCAGTTCTTC. This sequence encodes CASSRWDRERGITEQFF.

This clone showed up just a few times. The CDR3 loop reads CASTGTSGGGLLETQYF. CDR3 DNA sequence: TGTGCCAGCACCGGGACTAGCGGGGGGGGTTTGTTGGAGACCCAGTACTTC. The V and J genes are TRBV7-8 and TRBJ2-5; 16 bases match TRBD2. Trimming at V came to 7 bases and at J to 5 bases, leaving 10 bases not matched to a gene. CDR3 length equals 17 residues. The V gene's germline CDR1 is SGHVS and CDR2 FQNEAQ.

V and J are TRBV7-2 and TRBJ1-4; TRBD1 agrees at 7 bases. This CDR3 contains 14 residues. The germline CDR1 and CDR2 sequences are SGHTA and FQGNSA. V gave up 1 base and J gave up 7 bases; unmatched junction bases: 3. The CDR3 region is CASSLGRGAEKLFF. For the CDR3, the DNA is TGTGCCAGCAGCTTAGGCAGGGGGGCTGAAAAACTGTTTTTT.

This rearrangement joins TRBV6-5 to TRBJ2-3; the D is unclear. This CDR3 spans 12 amino acids. Per germline, CDR1 MNHEY and CDR2 SVGAGI. V dropped 8 bases and J dropped 9 bases, with 15 bases sitting between them. DNA for the CDR3: TGTGCCAGCGTCCCCCCCATGGGCACGCAGTATTTT. Its protein product is CASVPPMGTQYF.

The rearrangement links TRBV5-6 to TRBJ1-6; no clear D gene. The CDR3 contains 14 residues. Germline assignment: CDR1 SGHDT and CDR2 YYEEEE. V was shortened by 1 base and J by 5 bases, with 7 bases between the two germline ends. CDR3 sequence (DNA): TGTGCCAGCAGCTTGAGCACGAATAATTCACCCCTCCACTTT. It codes for CASSLSTNNSPLHF.

The chain is built from TRBV20-1 and TRBJ1-2, with D tentatively TRBD1 (6 bases). Germline V CDR1 and CDR2: DFQATT, SNEGSKA (reference sequence). Trimming shortened V by 3 bases and J by 8 bases, and 16 bases separated the two germline ends. The CDR3 is 13 amino acids. CDR3 coding DNA: TGCAGTGCTAGTAACCCGGACAGTTCCGGCTACACCTTC. Translated, it gives CSASNPDSSGYTF.

This rearrangement joins TRBV11-3 to TRBJ1-2; D is uncertain. There are 13 residues in the CDR3. With 3 bases removed from V and 6 bases from J, the gap between germline ends came to 11 bases. Germline V CDR1 and CDR2: SGHNT, YENEEA. CDR3 sequence (DNA): TGTGCCAGCAGCTTTTCCGAGCGGGATGGCTACACCTTC. Its protein product is CASSFSERDGYTF.

The chain carries TRBV10-3 and TRBJ1-2, with 7 bases aligning to TRBD1. After removal of 5 bases from V and 1 base from J, the junction contained 7 bases not matched to a gene. CDR3 length: 15 residues. Germline V gene lookup returns CDR1 ENHRY and CDR2 SYGVKD. CDR3: CAISPKTGNNYGYTF. The CDR3 bases are TGTGCCATCAGTCCTAAGACAGGGAATAACTATGGCTACACCTTC.

The chain has TRBV7-2 and TRBJ1-3; D possibly corresponds to TRBD1 (6 bases). This CDR3 has 15 amino acids. The V and J ends lost 1 base and 6 bases respectively, with 13 bases between them. Germline lookup yields CDR1 SGHTA and CDR2 FQGNSA. CDR3 sequence: CASSLVIGGKNTIYF. The CDR3 DNA follows: TGTGCCAGCAGCTTAGTCATAGGGGGTAAAAACACCATATATTTT.

Turning to this clone: The same CDR3 can be traced to other DNA sequences in this sample. V is TRBV6-1 and J is TRBJ2-7, with 10 bases aligning to TRBD2. CDR3 length: 15 amino acids. The J segment lost 4 bases and the V segment lost 2 bases, leaving 5 bases of the junction unmatched. Germline CDR1 is MNHNS and CDR2 is SASEGT. This chain's CDR3 is CASSESGLAPYEQYF. The DNA for the CDR3 is TGTGCCAGCAGTGAATCGGGACTAGCGCCGTACGAGCAGTACTTC.

V and J are TRBV9 and TRBJ2-1; D possibly corresponds to TRBD2 (7 bases). This CDR3 spans 15 amino acids. The V and J ends lost 0 bases and 7 bases respectively, with 14 bases between them. CDR1 SGDLS and CDR2 YYNGEE come from the germline V gene. The CDR3 protein is CASSVAWGGRNEQFF. The CDR3 coding sequence is TGTGCCAGCAGCGTAGCTTGGGGGGGCCGGAATGAGCAGTTCTTC.

This rearrangement joins TRBV7-2 to TRBJ1-2; 7 positions agree with TRBD1. Germline CDR1 is SGHTA and CDR2 is FQGNSA. The trim removed 5 bases at V and 0 bases at J, leaving 3 bases unmatched. This CDR3 is 14 amino acids long. The DNA of the CDR3 is TGTGCCAGCAGCGTAGACAGGGCTAACTATGGCTACACCTTC. Its translation is CASSVDRANYGYTF.

The chain links TRBV10-2 to TRBJ2-7, with TRBD2 matching over 7 bases. With 4 bases clipped from V and 2 bases from J, the junction kept 2 bases outside the gene matches. Germline V lookup: CDR1 WSHSY, CDR2 SAAADI. The CDR3 is 13 residues long. The CDR3 protein is CASSGGLAYEQYF. The CDR3 DNA sequence: TGCGCCAGCAGTGGCGGACTAGCCTACGAGCAGTACTTC.

The chain combines TRBV2 with TRBJ2-5, with 9 nucleotides matching TRBD1. Germline V gives CDR1 SNHLY, CDR2 FYNNEI. J gave up 2 bases and V 8 bases, and 6 bases lay outside the gene matches. The CDR3 length is 14 residues. CDR3 loop: CASRQDRGQETQYF. CDR3 nucleotide sequence: TGTGCCAGCCGACAGGACAGGGGACAAGAGACCCAGTACTTC.

The CDR3: CASSFQSNYGYTF. The CDR3 DNA reads TGTGCCAGCAGCTTCCAGTCTAACTATGGCTACACCTTC. The V gene is TRBV7-2, the J gene TRBJ1-2; D gene ambiguous. This CDR3 spans 13 amino acids. V lost 3 bases and J 0 bases, leaving 5 bases between the germline ends. Germline CDR1 and CDR2: SGHTA and FQGNSA.

The V gene is TRBV4-1, the J gene TRBJ1-3; 8 bases line up with TRBD1. CDR1 MGHRA and CDR2 YSYEKL come from the germline V gene. J was trimmed by 2 bases and V by 2 bases; bases with no gene match: 5. CDR3 length equals 16 residues. CDR3 nucleotides: TGCGCCAGCAGCCAACCCCCCAGGGGGCCTGGAAACACCATATATTTT. Translating gives CASSQPPRGPGNTIYF.

The chain joins TRBV7-2 to TRBJ2-5, with 7 bases that match TRBD1. V was pared by 4 bases and J by 0 bases, with 2 bases of the junction left unmatched. The length of the CDR3 is 14 residues. Germline V gene sequence: CDR1 SGHTA, CDR2 FQGNSA. The CDR3 region is CASSSDRYQETQYF. In nucleotides, the CDR3 is TGTGCCAGCAGCTCGGACAGGTACCAAGAGACCCAGTACTTC. Full variable domain (outside the CDR3, taken from reference TRBV7-2 and TRBJ2-5): GAGVSQSPSNKVTEKGKDVELRCDPISGHTALYWYRQSLGQGLEFLIYFQGNSAPDKSGLPSDRFSAERTGGSVSTLTIQRTQQEDSAVYLCASSSDRYQETQYFGPGTRLLVL.